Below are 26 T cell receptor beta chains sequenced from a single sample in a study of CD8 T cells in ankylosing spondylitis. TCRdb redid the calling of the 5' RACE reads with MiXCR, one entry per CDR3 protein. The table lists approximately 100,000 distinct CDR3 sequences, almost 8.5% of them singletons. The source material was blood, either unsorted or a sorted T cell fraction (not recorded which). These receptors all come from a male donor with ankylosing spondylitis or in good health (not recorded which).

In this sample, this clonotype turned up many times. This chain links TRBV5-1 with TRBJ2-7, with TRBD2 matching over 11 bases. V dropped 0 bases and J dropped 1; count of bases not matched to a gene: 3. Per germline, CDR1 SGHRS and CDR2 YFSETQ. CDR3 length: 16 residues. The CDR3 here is CASSLALAGGSYEQYF. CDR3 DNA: TGCGCCAGCAGCTTGGCTCTAGCGGGAGGATCCTACGAGCAGTACTTC.

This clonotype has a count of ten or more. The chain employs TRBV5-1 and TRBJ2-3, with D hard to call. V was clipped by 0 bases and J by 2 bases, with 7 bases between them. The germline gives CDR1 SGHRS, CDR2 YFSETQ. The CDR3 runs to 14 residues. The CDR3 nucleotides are TGCGCCAGCAGCTTGGGGGGAACCACAGATACGCAGTATTTT. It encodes CASSLGGTTDTQYF.

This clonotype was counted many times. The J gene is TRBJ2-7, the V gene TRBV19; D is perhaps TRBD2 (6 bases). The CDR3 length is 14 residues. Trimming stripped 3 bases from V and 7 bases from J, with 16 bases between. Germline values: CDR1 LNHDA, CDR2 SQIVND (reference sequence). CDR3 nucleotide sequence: TGTGCCAGTAGTATCACCTTGGACGCGGGAGAGCAGTACTTC. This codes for CASSITLDAGEQYF.

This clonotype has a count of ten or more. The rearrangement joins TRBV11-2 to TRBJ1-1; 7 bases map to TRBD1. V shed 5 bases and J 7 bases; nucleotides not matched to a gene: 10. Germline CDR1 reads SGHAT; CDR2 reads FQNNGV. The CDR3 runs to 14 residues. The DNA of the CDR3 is TGTGCCAGCAGCCGTCCAAGGACAGGCCATGAAGCTTTCTTT. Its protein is CASSRPRTGHEAFF.

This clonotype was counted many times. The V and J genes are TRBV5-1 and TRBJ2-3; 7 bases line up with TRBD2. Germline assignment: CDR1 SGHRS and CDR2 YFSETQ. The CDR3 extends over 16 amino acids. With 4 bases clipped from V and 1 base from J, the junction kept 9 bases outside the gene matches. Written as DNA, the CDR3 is TGCGCCAGCAGCCAGGGACTAAATGTCGGCACAGATACGCAGTATTTT. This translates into CASSQGLNVGTDTQYF.

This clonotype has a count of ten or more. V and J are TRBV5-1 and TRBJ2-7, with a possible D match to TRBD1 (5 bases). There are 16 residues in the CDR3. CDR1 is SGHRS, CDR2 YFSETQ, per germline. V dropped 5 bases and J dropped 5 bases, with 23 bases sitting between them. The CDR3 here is CASRLWSADSPHEQYF. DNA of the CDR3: TGCGCCAGCAGGTTGTGGTCCGCTGACAGCCCTCACGAGCAGTACTTC.

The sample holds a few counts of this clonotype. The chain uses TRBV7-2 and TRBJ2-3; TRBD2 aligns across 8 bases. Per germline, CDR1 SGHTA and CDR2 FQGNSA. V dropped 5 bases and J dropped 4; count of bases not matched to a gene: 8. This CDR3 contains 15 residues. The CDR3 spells CASSPSGSSADTQYF. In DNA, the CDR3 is TGTGCCAGCAGCCCCAGCGGGAGTAGCGCAGATACGCAGTATTTT.

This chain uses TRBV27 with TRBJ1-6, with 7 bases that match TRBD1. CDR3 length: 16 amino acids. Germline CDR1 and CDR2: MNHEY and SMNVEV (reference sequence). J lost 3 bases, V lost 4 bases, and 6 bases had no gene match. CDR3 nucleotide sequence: TGTGCCAGCAGTTCAACAGGGGACCACTATAATTCACCCCTCCACTTT. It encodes CASSSTGDHYNSPLHF.

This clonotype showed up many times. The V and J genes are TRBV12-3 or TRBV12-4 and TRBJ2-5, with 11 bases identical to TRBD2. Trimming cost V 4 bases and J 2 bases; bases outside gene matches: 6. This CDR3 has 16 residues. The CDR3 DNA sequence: TGTGCCAGCAGTTCCGGGACTAGCGGAACACAAGAGACCCAGTACTTC. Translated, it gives CASSSGTSGTQETQYF.

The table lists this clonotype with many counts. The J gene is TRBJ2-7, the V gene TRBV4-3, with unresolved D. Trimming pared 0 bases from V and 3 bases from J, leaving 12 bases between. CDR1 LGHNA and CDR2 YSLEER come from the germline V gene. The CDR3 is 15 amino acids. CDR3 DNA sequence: TGCGCCAGCAGCCAAGATGTGGGAATCCTCTACGAGCAGTACTTC. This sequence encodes CASSQDVGILYEQYF.

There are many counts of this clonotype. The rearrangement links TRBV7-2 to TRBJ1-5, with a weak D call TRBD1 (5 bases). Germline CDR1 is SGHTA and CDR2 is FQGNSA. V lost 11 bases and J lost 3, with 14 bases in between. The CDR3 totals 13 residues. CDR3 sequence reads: CAAQRGPNQPQHF. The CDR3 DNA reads TGTGCCGCCCAAAGGGGACCCAATCAGCCCCAGCATTTT.

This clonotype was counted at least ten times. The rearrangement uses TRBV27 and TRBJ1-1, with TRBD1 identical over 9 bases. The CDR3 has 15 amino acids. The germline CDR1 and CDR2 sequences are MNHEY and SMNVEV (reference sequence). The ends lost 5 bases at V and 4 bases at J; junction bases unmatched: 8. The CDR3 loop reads CASSLGQGYPTEAFF. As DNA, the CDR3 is TGTGCCAGCAGTCTTGGACAGGGGTACCCCACTGAAGCTTTCTTT.

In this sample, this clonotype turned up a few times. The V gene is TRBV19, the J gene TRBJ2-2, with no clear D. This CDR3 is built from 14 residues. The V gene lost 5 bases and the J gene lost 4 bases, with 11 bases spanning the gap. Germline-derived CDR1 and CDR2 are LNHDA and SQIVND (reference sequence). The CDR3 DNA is TGTGCCAGTAGTCTCCGGCAGCCCACCGGGGAGCTGTTTTTT. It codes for CASSLRQPTGELFF.

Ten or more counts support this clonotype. In nucleotides, the CDR3 is TGTGCCAGCAGTTTAGGACAGGGGAACCCCTACGAGCAGTACTTC. Its translation is CASSLGQGNPYEQYF. J is TRBJ2-7 and V is TRBV12-3 or TRBV12-4; 8 positions agree with TRBD1. J was trimmed by 2 bases and V by 1 base; bases with no gene match: 4. The CDR3 totals 15 residues.

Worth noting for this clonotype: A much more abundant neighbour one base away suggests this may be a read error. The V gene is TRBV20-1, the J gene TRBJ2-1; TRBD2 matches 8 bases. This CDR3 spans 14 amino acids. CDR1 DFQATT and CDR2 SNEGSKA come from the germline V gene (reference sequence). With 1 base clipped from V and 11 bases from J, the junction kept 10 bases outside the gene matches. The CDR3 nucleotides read TGCAGTGCTAGAGGGGGAACGAGCGGGGGTAAGCAGTTCTTC. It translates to CSARGGTSGGKQFF.

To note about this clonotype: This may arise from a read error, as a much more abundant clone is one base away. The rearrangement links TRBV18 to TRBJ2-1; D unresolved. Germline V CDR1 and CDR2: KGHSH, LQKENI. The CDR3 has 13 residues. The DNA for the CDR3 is TGTGCCGGCTCGCCATACTCCTACAATGAGCAGTTCTTC. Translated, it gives CAGSPYSYNEQFF.

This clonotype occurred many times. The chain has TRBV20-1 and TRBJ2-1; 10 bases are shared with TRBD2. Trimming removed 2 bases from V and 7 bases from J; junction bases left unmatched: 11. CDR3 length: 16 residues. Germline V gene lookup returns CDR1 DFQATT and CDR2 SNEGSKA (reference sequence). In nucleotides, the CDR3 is TGCAGTGCTAGATCCCGACTAGCGGGCGTTGGGAATGAGCAGTTCTTC. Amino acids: CSARSRLAGVGNEQFF.

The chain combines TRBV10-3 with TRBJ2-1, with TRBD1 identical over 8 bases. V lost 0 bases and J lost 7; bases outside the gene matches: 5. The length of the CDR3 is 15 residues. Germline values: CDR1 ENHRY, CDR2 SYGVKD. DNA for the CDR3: TGTGCCATCAGTGAGTCGAGTCAGGGGGCAAATGAGCAGTTCTTC. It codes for CAISESSQGANEQFF.

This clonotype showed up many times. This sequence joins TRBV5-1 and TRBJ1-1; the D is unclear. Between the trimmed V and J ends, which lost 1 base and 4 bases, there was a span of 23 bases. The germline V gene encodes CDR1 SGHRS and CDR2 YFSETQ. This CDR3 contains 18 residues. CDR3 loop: CASSLSTLADWGGTEAFF. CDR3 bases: TGCGCCAGCAGCTTGTCCACCCTGGCGGATTGGGGAGGCACTGAAGCTTTCTTT.

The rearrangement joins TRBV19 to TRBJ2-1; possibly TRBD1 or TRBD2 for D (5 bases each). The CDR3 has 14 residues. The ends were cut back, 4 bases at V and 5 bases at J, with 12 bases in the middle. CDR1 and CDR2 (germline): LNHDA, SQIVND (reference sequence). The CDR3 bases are TGTGCCAGTAGTACCTTGGGACCTGACAATGAGCAGTTCTTC. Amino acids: CASSTLGPDNEQFF.

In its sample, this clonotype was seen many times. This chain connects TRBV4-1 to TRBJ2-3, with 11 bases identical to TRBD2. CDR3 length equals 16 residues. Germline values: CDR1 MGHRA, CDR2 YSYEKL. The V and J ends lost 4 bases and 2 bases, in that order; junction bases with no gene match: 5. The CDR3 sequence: CASSPGLAGNTDTQYF. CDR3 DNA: TGCGCCAGCAGCCCCGGACTAGCGGGCAACACAGATACGCAGTATTTT.

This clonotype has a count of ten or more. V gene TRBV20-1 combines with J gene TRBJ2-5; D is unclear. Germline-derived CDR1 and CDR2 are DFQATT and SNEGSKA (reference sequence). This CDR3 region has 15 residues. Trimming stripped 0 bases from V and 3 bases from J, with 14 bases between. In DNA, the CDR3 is TGCAGTGCTAGAGATCGCGGTCGGAGTAAAGAGACCCAGTACTTC. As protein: CSARDRGRSKETQYF.

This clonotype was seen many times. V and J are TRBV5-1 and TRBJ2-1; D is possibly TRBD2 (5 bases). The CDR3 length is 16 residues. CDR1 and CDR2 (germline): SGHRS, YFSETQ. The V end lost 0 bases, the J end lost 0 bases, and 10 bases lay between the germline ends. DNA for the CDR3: TGCGCCAGCAGCTTGGAAGCTAGCAGCTCCTACAATGAGCAGTTCTTC. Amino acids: CASSLEASSSYNEQFF.

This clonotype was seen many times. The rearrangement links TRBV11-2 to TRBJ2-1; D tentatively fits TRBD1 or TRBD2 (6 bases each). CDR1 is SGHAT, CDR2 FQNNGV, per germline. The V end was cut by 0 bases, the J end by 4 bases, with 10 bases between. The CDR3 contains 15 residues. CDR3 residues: CASSLELGGYNEQFF. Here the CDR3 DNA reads TGTGCCAGCAGCTTAGAGTTAGGGGGGTACAATGAGCAGTTCTTC.

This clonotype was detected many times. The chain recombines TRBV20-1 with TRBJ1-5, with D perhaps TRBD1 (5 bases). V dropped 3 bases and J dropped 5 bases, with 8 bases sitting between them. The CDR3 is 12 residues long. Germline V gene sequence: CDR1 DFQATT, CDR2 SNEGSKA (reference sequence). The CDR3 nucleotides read TGCAGTGCTAGTGGGGGATATCAGCCCCAGCATTTT. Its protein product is CSASGGYQPQHF.

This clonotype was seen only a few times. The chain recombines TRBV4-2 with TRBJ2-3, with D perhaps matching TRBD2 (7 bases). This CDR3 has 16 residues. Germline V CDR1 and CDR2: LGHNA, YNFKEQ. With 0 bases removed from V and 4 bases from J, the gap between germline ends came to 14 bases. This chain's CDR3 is CASSQDEGEGADTQYF. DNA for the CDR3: TGTGCCAGCAGCCAAGATGAGGGGGAGGGCGCAGATACGCAGTATTTT.